This T cell receptor (beta chain) is from a study of OX40 agonist ivuxolimab in advanced cancers. Overall study: Enrollees could have had prior anti-PD-1, anti-PD-L1 or anti-CTLA-4 therapy, which approximately 40% had received.

As concerns this clone: Its antigen is as yet unknown.

From germline, CDR1 is SGHRS and CDR2 YFSETQ. This CDR3 has 15 residues. V shed 2 bases and J 4 bases; nucleotides not matched to a gene: 5. Study outcomes and limitations: Dosing at 0.1 to 3.0 mg/kg was accompanied by clonal expansion of CD4+ and CD8+ blood T cells by week 6.

This table comes from immunoSEQ multiplex PCR, and its TCRdb copy is limited to in-frame clones, with some not included. The table shows 60,000 to 95,000 clones, with 80% to 90% occurring only once. This receptor was identified in an adult with an advanced solid tumor such as melanoma, head and neck, liver or kidney cancer. V and J are TRBV5-1 and TRBJ2-2; 7 bases map to TRBD1. This material consisted of CD4+ or CD8+ T cells sorted from blood, taken in a trial of the OX40 agonist ivuxolimab. The DNA of the CDR3 is TGCGCCAGCAGCTTCCAGGGGGAAGGCACCGGGGAGCTGTTTTTT. It is translated as CASSFQGEGTGELFF.